This T cell receptor (beta chain) was identified in a study of radiation and T cells in renal cell carcinoma. This sample's time point: blood 4 weeks post-SBRT, at nephrectomy. Treatment given: 15 Gy SBRT to primary tumor, nephrectomy 4 weeks later. The tumor was a clear cell renal cell carcinoma. Per the germline V gene, CDR1 is ENHRY and CDR2 is SYGVKD. Germline trimming cut 6 bases from V and 2 bases from J; bases unmatched to any gene: 6. CDR3 length: 15 amino acids. TCRdb keeps only in-frame clones here, not all; method: immunoSEQ multiplex PCR. Here the sample spans around 170,000 clones, about 87% being singletons.

The source is a woman in her 50s with renal cell carcinoma. This material consisted of blood, taken from a patient whose treatment included radiotherapy and nephrectomy. The V gene is TRBV10-3, the J gene TRBJ2-3, with TRBD2 matching 9 bases. CDR3 bases: TGTGCCATCAGGAGCGGGGGGACCTACACAGATACGCAGTATTTT. Translation gives CAIRSGGTYTDTQYF.